One sample yielded the 16 T cell receptor beta chains listed below, sequenced in a study of blood T cells in healthy people across ages. A J-beta primer mix and a sample-barcoded 5' primer were used in a second PCR of about 6 to 12 cycles. TCRdb re-derived calls from the 5' RACE reads in MiXCR, one entry per CDR3 protein. In the table there are about 800,000 distinct CDR3 sequences, about three fifths of which are singletons. The sequenced sample consisted of blood. The receptors here all came from a man aged 25 to 40 in good health.

The V gene is TRBV7-9, the J gene TRBJ2-7; the D is unclear. The V gene's germline CDR1 is SEHNR and CDR2 FQNEAQ (reference sequence). The V gene lost 3 bases and the J gene lost 6 bases, with 9 bases spanning the gap. CDR3 length: 12 residues. DNA for the CDR3: TGTGCCAGCAGCTTTTTCGTCGGCGAGCAGTACTTC. This sequence encodes CASSFFVGEQYF.

The rearrangement links TRBV27 to TRBJ2-1, with a possible D match to TRBD1 (6 bases). Near its end, the DNA agrees better with TRBJ2-7, so the J call may be wrong. Per the germline V gene, CDR1 is MNHEY and CDR2 is SMNVEV (reference sequence). The CDR3 sequence is 14 residues long. The CDR3 DNA follows: TGTGCCAGCAGTTTTCTGGACAGATTCTACGAGCAGTACTTC. It encodes CASSFLDRFYEQYF.

The V and J genes are TRBV20-1 and TRBJ2-7, with TRBD2 matching over 10 bases. This CDR3 has 15 amino acids. Unmatched junction bases numbered 9, after V lost 5 bases and J lost 2 bases. Germline CDR1 DFQATT, CDR2 SNEGSKA (reference sequence). The chain's CDR3 is CSAPPEREGPYEQYF. In DNA, the CDR3 is TGCAGTGCTCCCCCTGAGCGGGAGGGCCCCTACGAGCAGTACTTC.

This chain uses TRBV18 with TRBJ1-2; D call uncertain. The CDR3 totals 15 residues. V was shortened by 3 bases and J by 6 bases, with 17 bases between the two germline ends. CDR1 is KGHSH, CDR2 LQKENI, per germline. The DNA of the CDR3 is TGTGCCAGCTCACCTCTGGGAAAAGAAGCCCATGGCTACACCTTC. Amino acids: CASSPLGKEAHGYTF.

J is TRBJ1-5 and V is TRBV20-1; D unresolved. Per germline, CDR1 DFQATT and CDR2 SNEGSKA (reference sequence). V dropped 4 bases and J dropped 3 bases, with 13 bases sitting between them. The CDR3 consists of 14 residues. The CDR3 DNA reads TGCAGTGCTAAGTTGAGCATGATCAATCAGCCCCAGCATTTT. Translating it yields CSAKLSMINQPQHF.

The chain combines TRBV7-2 with TRBJ2-1; D unresolved. The germline V and J ends were trimmed by 8 bases and 0 bases, with 8 bases remaining between them. The CDR3 is 13 residues long. CDR1 and CDR2 (germline): SGHTA, FQGNSA. CDR3 loop: CASSADSYNEQFF. CDR3 bases: TGTGCCAGCTCTGCCGACTCCTACAATGAGCAGTTCTTC. Full variable domain (remainder filled in from reference TRBV7-2 and TRBJ2-1): GAGVSQSPSNKVTEKGKDVELRCDPISGHTALYWYRQSLGQGLEFLIYFQGNSAPDKSGLPSDRFSAERTGGSVSTLTIQRTQQEDSAVYLCASSADSYNEQFFGPGTRLTVL.

V is TRBV4-2 and J is TRBJ1-2; D is undetermined. V was clipped by 1 base and J by 4 bases, with 10 bases between them. The CDR3 has 14 amino acids. From germline, CDR1 is LGHNA and CDR2 YNFKEQ. In nucleotides, the CDR3 is TGTGCCAGCAGCCAAGGGGCCGAGACCTATGGCTACACCTTC. Amino acid sequence: CASSQGAETYGYTF.

The CDR3 loop reads CSAYPGRAFTDTQYF. For the CDR3, the DNA is TGCAGTGCTTACCCCGGGAGAGCTTTCACAGATACGCAGTATTTT. The chain carries TRBV20-1 and TRBJ2-3; D is possibly TRBD2 (6 bases). Germline V lookup: CDR1 DFQATT, CDR2 SNEGSKA (reference sequence). The V and J ends lost 5 bases and 2 bases respectively, with 17 bases between them. This CDR3 region has 15 residues.

The chain is built from TRBV6-5 and TRBJ2-1; 11 bases fit TRBD2. Germline V lookup: CDR1 MNHEY, CDR2 SVGAGI. The CDR3 loop spans 16 amino acids. Trimming took 8 bases from V and 7 from J; bases not matched to a gene: 13. The CDR3 protein is CASGLAGPPGGNEQFF. CDR3 bases: TGTGCCAGCGGACTAGCGGGCCCACCCGGGGGTAATGAGCAGTTCTTC.

The chain has TRBV20-1 and TRBJ2-7; TRBD1 matches 8 bases. The germline gives CDR1 DFQATT, CDR2 SNEGSKA (reference sequence). Germline trimming cut 4 bases from V and 11 bases from J; bases unmatched to any gene: 10. This CDR3 is built from 12 residues. The CDR3 DNA is TGCAGTGCTAAAGTAACAGGGGGTAGGGAGTACTTC. It translates to CSAKVTGGREYF.

The chain uses TRBV7-2 and TRBJ2-7; TRBD1 agrees at 9 bases. The germline CDR1 and CDR2 sequences are SGHTA and FQGNSA. V shed 4 bases, J shed 5 bases, and the junction held 9 bases outside the gene matches. This CDR3 comprises 15 residues. CDR3 sequence: CASSSNPGQGHEQYF. The CDR3 DNA is TGTGCCAGCAGCTCCAACCCGGGACAGGGCCACGAGCAGTACTTC.

This chain uses TRBV7-6 with TRBJ2-1, with TRBD2 matching 9 bases. Germline lookup yields CDR1 SGHVS and CDR2 FNYEAQ. The CDR3 covers 19 residues. The ends lost 5 bases at V and 6 bases at J; junction bases unmatched: 20. CDR3 region: CASSPFKGRTGLASNEQFF. The DNA for the CDR3 is TGTGCCAGCAGCCCTTTTAAGGGACGGACGGGACTAGCCTCCAATGAGCAGTTCTTC.

In its sample, this clonotype was seen a few times. The V call is TRBV29-1, the J call TRBJ2-1; no reliable D call. The germline CDR1 and CDR2 sequences are SQVTM and ANQGSEA. The V end lost 0 bases, the J end lost 8 bases, and 11 bases lay between the germline ends. This CDR3 region has 13 residues. CDR3 sequence: CSVEEPLPDEQFF. The CDR3 DNA reads as TGCAGCGTTGAAGAACCCCTCCCGGATGAGCAGTTCTTC.

The chain joins TRBV7-2 to TRBJ2-7; no clear D gene. V was trimmed by 3 bases and J by 0 bases, leaving 9 bases between them. The CDR3 length is 14 residues. Germline values: CDR1 SGHTA, CDR2 FQGNSA. The CDR3 sequence is CASSFITDSYEQYF. The CDR3 region has the DNA TGTGCCAGCAGCTTTATCACGGACTCCTACGAGCAGTACTTC.

The rearrangement links TRBV29-1 to TRBJ2-5, with a tentative D call TRBD1 (5 bases). The CDR3 is 11 residues long. CDR1 SQVTM and CDR2 ANQGSEA come from the germline V gene. Trimming pared 6 bases from V and 5 bases from J, leaving 10 bases between. The CDR3 is CSVGLVETQYF. The DNA of the CDR3 is TGCAGCGTGGGGCTAGTGGAGACCCAGTACTTC.

The chain couples TRBV7-2 to TRBJ1-5; possible D gene TRBD1, 5 bases. The germline V gene encodes CDR1 SGHTA and CDR2 FQGNSA. The CDR3 loop spans 14 amino acids. With 0 bases removed from V and 5 bases from J, the gap between germline ends came to 8 bases. The CDR3 DNA reads TGTGCCAGCAGCTTAGCAGACAGTGATCAGCCCCAGCATTTT. This translates into CASSLADSDQPQHF.